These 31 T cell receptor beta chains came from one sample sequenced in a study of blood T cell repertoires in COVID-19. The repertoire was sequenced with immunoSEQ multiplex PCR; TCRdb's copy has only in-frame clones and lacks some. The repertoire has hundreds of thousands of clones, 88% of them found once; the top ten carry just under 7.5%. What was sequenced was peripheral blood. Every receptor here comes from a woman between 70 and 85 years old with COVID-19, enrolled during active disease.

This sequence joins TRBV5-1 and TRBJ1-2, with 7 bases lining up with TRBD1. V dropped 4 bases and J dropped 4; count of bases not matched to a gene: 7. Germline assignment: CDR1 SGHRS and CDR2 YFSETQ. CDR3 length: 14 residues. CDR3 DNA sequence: TGCGCCAGCAGCCACGGACAGGCGCCCTATGGCTACACCTTC. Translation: CASSHGQAPYGYTF.

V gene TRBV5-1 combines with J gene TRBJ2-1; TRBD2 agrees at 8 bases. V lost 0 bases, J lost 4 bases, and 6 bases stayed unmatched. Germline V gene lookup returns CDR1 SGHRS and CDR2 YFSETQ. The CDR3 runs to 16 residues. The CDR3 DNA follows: TGCGCCAGCAGCTTGGGTGCGGGGGGAGCTTACAATGAGCAGTTCTTC. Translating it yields CASSLGAGGAYNEQFF. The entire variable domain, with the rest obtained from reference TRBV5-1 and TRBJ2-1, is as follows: KAGVTQTPRYLIKTRGQQVTLSCSPISGHRSVSWYQQTPGQGLQFLFEYFSETQRNKGNFPGRFSGRQFSNSRSEMNVSTLELGDSALYLCASSLGAGGAYNEQFFGPGTRLTVL.

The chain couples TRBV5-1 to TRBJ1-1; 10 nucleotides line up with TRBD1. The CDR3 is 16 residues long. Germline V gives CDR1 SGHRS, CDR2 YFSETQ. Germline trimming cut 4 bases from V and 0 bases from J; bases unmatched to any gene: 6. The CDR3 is CASSRWTGGMNTEAFF. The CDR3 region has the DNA TGCGCCAGCAGCCGTTGGACAGGGGGAATGAACACTGAAGCTTTCTTT. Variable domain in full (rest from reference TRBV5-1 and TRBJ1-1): KAGVTQTPRYLIKTRGQQVTLSCSPISGHRSVSWYQQTPGQGLQFLFEYFSETQRNKGNFPGRFSGRQFSNSRSEMNVSTLELGDSALYLCASSRWTGGMNTEAFFGQGTRLTVV.

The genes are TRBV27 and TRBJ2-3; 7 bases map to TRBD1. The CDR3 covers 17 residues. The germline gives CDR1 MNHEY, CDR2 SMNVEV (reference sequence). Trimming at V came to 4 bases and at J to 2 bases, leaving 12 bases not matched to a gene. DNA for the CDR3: TGTGCCAGCAGTTCTTTAGACAGGGCACAAATCACAGATACGCAGTATTTT. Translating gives CASSSLDRAQITDTQYF.

DNA for the CDR3: TGTGCCAGCAGCAACCGGGACAGGGTGGACGAGCAGTACTTC. This codes for CASSNRDRVDEQYF. This chain joins TRBV7-6 and TRBJ2-7, with 9 bases lining up with TRBD1. With V trimmed by 5 bases and J by 5 bases, 7 bases remained unmatched. This CDR3 contains 14 residues. The germline V gene encodes CDR1 SGHVS and CDR2 FNYEAQ.

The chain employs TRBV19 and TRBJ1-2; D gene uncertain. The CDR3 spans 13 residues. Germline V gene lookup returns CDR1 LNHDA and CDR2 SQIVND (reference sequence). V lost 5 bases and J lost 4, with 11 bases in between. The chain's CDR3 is CASSVTEFYGYTF. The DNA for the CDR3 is TGTGCCAGTAGTGTCACAGAATTCTATGGCTACACCTTC.

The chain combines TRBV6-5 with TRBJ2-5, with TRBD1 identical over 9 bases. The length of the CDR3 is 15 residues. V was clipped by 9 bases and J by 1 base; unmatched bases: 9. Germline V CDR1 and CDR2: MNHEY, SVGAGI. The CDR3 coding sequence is TGTGCCAGTAGTACGGGACAGGGAGGCCAAGAGACCCAGTACTTC. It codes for CASSTGQGGQETQYF.

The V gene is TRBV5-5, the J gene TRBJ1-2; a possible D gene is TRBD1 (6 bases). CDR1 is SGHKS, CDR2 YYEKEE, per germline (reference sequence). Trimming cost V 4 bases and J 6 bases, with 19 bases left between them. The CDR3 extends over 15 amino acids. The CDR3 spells CASSRILTGLNGYTF. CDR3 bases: TGTGCCAGCAGCCGGATCTTGACAGGCTTAAATGGCTACACCTTC. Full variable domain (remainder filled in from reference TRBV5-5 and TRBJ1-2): DAGVTQSPTHLIKTRGQQVTLRCSPISGHKSVSWYQQVLGQGPQFIFQYYEKEERGRGNFPDRFSARQFPNYSSELNVNALLLGDSALYLCASSRILTGLNGYTFGSGTRLTVV.

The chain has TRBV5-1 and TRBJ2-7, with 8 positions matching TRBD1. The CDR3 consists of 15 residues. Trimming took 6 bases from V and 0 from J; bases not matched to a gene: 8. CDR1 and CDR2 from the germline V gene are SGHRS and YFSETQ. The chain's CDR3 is CASTQGQVGSYEQYF. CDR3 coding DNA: TGCGCCAGCACCCAGGGACAGGTGGGCTCCTACGAGCAGTACTTC.

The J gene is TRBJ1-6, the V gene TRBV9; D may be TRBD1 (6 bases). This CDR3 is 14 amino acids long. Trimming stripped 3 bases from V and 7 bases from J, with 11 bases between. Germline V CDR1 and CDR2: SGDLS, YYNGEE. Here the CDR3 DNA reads TGTGCCAGCAGCGGACGGACAGCCAATTCACCCCTCCACTTT. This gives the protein CASSGRTANSPLHF.

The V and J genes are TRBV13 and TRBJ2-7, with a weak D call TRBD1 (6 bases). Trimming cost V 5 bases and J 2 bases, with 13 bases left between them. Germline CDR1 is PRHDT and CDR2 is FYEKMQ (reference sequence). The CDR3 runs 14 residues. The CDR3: CASSRLEGAYEQYF. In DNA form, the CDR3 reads TGTGCCAGCAGCCGCCTCGAGGGGGCCTACGAGCAGTACTTC.

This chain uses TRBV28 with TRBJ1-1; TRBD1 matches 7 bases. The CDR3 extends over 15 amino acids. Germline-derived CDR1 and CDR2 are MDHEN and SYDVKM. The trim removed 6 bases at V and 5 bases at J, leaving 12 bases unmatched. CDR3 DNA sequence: TGTGCCAGCAGCCCCCCCACAGGGGCAATGACTGAAGCTTTCTTT. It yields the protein CASSPPTGAMTEAFF.

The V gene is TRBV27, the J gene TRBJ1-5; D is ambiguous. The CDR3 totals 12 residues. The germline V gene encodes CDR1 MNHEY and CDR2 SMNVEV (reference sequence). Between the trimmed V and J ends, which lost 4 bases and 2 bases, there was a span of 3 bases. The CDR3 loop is CASSSGNQPQHF. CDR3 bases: TGTGCCAGCAGTTCTGGCAATCAGCCCCAGCATTTT.

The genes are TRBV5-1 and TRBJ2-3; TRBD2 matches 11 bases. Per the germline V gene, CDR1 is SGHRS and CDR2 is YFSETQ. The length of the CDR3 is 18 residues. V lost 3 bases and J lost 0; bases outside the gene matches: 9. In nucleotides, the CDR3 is TGCGCCAGCAGCTGGTCTAGCGGGGGGCAATCTAGCACAGATACGCAGTATTTT. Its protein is CASSWSSGGQSSTDTQYF.

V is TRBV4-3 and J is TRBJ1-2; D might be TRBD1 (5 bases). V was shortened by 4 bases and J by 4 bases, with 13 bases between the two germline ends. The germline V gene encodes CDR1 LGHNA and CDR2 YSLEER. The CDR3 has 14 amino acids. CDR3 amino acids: CASSPGTRGYGYTF. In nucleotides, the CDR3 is TGCGCCAGCAGCCCGGGGACGCGGGGCTATGGCTACACCTTC.

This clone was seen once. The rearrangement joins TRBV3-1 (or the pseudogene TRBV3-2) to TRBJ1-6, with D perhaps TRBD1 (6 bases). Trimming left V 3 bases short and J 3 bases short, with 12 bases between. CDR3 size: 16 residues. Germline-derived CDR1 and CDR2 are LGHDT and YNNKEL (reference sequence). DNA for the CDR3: TGTGCCAGCAGCCACGCCCCGACAGGCTATAATTCACCCCTCCACTTT. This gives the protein CASSHAPTGYNSPLHF.

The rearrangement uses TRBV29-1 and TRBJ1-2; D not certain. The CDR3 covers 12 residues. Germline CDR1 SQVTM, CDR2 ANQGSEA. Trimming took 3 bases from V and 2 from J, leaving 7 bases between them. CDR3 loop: CSVDPGNYGYTF. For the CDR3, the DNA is TGCAGCGTTGATCCCGGGAACTATGGCTACACCTTC.

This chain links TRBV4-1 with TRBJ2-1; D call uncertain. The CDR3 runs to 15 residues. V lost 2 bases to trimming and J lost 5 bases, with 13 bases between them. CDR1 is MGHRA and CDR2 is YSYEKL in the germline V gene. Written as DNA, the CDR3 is TGCGCCAGCAGCCAAACCGGTTTGCCGAACAATGAGCAGTTCTTC. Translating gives CASSQTGLPNNEQFF.

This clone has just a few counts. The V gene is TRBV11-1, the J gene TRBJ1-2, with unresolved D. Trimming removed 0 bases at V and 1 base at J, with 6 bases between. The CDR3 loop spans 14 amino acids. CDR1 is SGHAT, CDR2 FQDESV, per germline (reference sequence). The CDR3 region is CASSLARGNYGYTF. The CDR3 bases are TGTGCCAGCAGCTTAGCGCGCGGTAACTATGGCTACACCTTC.

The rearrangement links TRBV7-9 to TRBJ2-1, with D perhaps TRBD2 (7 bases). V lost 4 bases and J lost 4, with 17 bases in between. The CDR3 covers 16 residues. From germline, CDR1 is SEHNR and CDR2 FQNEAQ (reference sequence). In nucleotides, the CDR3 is TGTGCCAGCAGCTCAAGAGGGGGGGACTTTTACAATGAGCAGTTCTTC. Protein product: CASSSRGGDFYNEQFF.

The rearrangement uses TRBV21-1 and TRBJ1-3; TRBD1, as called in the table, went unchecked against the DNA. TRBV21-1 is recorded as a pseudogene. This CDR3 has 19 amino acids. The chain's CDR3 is CASSKSDRSGKLSGNTIYF. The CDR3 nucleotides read TGTGCCAGCAGCAAGTCGGACAGGTCTGGGAAACTCTCTGGAAACACCATATATTTT.

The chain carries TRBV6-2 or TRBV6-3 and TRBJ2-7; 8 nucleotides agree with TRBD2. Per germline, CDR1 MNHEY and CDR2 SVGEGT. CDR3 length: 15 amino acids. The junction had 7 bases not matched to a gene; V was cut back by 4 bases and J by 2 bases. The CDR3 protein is CASSLWRGVTYEQYF. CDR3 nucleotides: TGTGCCAGCAGTTTGTGGCGGGGGGTCACCTACGAGCAGTACTTC.

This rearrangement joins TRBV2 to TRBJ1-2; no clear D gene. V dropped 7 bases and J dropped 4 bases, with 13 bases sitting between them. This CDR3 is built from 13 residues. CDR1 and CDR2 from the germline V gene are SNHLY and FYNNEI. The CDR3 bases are TGTGCCAGCACTGAGAGGGATGTCTATGGCTACACCTTC. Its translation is CASTERDVYGYTF.

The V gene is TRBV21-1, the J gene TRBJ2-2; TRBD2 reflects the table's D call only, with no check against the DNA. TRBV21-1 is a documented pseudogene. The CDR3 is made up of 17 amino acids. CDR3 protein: CASTQGVFGGEPGELFF. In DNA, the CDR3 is TGTGCCAGCACCCAAGGGGTTTTCGGGGGTGAGCCCGGGGAGCTGTTTTTT.

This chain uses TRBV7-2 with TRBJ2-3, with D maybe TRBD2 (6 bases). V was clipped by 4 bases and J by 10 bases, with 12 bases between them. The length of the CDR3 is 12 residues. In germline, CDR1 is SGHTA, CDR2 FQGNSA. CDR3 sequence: CASSSTSPPQYF. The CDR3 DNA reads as TGTGCCAGCAGCTCAACTAGCCCCCCGCAGTATTTT. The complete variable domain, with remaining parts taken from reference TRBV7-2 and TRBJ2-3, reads GAGVSQSPSNKVTEKGKDVELRCDPISGHTALYWYRQSLGQGLEFLIYFQGNSAPDKSGLPSDRFSAERTGGSVSTLTIQRTQQEDSAVYLCASSSTSPPQYFGPGTRLTVL.

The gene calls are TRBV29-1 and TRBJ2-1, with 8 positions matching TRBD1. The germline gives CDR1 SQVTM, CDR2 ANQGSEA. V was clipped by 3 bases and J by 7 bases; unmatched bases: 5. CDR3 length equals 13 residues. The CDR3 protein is CSVEWTGYNEQFF. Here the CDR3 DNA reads TGCAGCGTTGAGTGGACAGGGTATAATGAGCAGTTCTTC.

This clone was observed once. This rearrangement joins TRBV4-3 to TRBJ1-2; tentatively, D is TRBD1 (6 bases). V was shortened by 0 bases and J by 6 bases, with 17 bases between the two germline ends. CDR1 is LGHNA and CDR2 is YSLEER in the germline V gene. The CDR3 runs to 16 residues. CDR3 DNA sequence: TGCGCCAGCAGCCAAGATGGGCCAGGGGTCCAGAATGGCTACACCTTC. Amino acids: CASSQDGPGVQNGYTF.

The CDR3 sequence: CASSHFPAGANEQYF. CDR3 coding DNA: TGCGCCAGCAGCCATTTCCCGGCTGGGGCTAACGAGCAGTACTTC. The rearrangement links TRBV4-1 to TRBJ2-7, with D possibly matching TRBD1 (5 bases). The germline CDR1 and CDR2 sequences are MGHRA and YSYEKL. The CDR3 spans 15 residues. V lost 3 bases, J lost 5 bases, and 17 bases lay in between.

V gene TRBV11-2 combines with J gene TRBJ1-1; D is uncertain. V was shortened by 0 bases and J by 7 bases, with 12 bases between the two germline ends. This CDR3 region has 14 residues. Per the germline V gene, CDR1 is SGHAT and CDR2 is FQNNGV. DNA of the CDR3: TGTGCCAGCAGCTTAGAACCGGGGTCCGGTGAAGCTTTCTTT. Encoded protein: CASSLEPGSGEAFF.

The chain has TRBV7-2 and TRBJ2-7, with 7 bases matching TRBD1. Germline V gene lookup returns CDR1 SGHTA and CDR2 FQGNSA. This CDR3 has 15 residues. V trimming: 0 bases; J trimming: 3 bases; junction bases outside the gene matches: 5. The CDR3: CASSLAGQEYYEQYF. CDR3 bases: TGTGCCAGCAGCTTAGCCGGACAGGAGTACTACGAGCAGTACTTC.

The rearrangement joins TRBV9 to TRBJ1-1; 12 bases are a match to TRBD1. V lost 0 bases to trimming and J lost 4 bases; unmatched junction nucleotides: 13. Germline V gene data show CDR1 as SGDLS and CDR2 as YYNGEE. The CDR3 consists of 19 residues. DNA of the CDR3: TGTGCCAGCAGCGTAGGCTTCCGGGACAGGGGGCTTGGAGTCACTGAAGCTTTCTTT. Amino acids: CASSVGFRDRGLGVTEAFF.